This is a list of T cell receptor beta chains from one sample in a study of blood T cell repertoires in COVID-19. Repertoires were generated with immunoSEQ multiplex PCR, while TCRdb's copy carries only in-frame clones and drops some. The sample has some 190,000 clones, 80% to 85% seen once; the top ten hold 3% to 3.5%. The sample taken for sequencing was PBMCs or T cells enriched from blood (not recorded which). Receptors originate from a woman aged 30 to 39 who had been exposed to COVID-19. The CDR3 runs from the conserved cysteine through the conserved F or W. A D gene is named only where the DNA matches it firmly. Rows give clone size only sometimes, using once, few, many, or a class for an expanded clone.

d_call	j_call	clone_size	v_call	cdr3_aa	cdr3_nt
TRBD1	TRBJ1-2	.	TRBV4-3	CASSHSGTGETYGYTF	TGCGCCAGCAGCCATAGTGGGACAGGCGAAACTTATGGCTACACCTTC
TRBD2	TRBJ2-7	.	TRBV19	CASSIERGTTYEQYF	TGTGCCAGTAGTATCGAGCGGGGGACCACCTACGAGCAGTACTTC
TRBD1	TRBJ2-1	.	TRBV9	CASSVHLDRVTNEQFF	TGTGCCAGCAGCGTACATCTGGACAGGGTGACCAATGAGCAGTTCTTC
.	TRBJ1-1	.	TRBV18	CASSPIRNTEAFF	TGTGCCAGCTCACCAATCCGGAACACTGAAGCTTTCTTT
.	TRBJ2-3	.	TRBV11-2	CAELLAPSTDTQYF	TGTGCCGAACTCCTTGCCCCTAGCACAGATACGCAGTATTTT
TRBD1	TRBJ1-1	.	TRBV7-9	CASSLPMDREANTEAFF	TGTGCCAGCAGCTTACCCATGGACAGGGAGGCGAACACTGAAGCTTTCTTT
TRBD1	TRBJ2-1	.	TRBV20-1	CSASIGTEGNEQFF	TGCAGTGCTAGTATCGGGACAGAGGGCAATGAGCAGTTCTTC
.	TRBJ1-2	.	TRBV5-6	CASSRSSAGANYGYTF	TGTGCCAGCAGCCGTAGTTCAGCGGGAGCTAACTATGGCTACACCTTC
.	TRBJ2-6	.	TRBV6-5	CASSYSRASGANVLTF	TGTGCCAGCAGTTACTCGAGAGCGTCTGGGGCCAACGTCCTGACTTTC
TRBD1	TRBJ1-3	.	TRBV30	CAWSPQGAPGNTIYF	TGTGCCTGGAGTCCACAGGGGGCCCCTGGAAACACCATATATTTT
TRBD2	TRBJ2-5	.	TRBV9	CASSVASGGAEGTQYF	TGTGCCAGCAGCGTAGCCAGCGGGGGAGCCGAGGGGACCCAGTACTTC
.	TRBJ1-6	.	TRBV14	CASSSDRDYYNSPLHF	TGTGCCAGCAGCAGCGACCGGGATTACTATAATTCACCCCTCCACTTT
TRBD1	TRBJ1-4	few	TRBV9	CASSGRDSGSEKLFF	TGTGCCAGCAGCGGTCGGGACAGCGGGTCTGAAAAACTGTTTTTT
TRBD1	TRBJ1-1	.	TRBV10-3	CAITQGAGSEAFF	TGTGCCATCACTCAGGGGGCGGGCTCTGAAGCTTTCTTT
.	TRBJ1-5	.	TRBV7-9	CASSLGAGVSRQPQHF	TGTGCCAGCAGCTTAGGGGCGGGGGTCTCAAGGCAGCCCCAGCATTTT
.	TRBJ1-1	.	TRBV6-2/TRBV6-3	CASSYLQVQGTNGEAFF	TGTGCCAGCAGTTACTTACAGGTCCAGGGGACCAACGGTGAAGCTTTCTTT
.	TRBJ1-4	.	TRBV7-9	CASSFPAVATNEKLFF	TGTGCCAGCAGCTTTCCTGCAGTTGCAACTAATGAAAAACTGTTTTTT
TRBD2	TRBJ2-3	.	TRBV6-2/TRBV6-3	CASSYSRLAAGTDTQYF	TGTGCCAGCAGTTACTCGAGGCTAGCGGCCGGCACAGATACGCAGTATTTT
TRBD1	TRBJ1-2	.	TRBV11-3	CASSFDRGTNYGYTF	TGTGCCAGCAGCTTTGACAGGGGTACTAACTATGGCTACACCTTC
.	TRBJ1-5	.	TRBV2	CASSEGESNQPQHF	TGTGCCAGCAGTGAAGGGGAGAGCAATCAGCCCCAGCATTTT
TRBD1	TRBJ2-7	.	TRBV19	CASSVTGGGEQYF	TGTGCCAGTAGTGTTACAGGGGGCGGCGAGCAGTACTTC
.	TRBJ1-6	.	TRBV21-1	CASSKGTGGNSPLHF	TGTGCCAGCAGCAAAGGCACAGGGGGTAATTCACCCCTCCACTTT
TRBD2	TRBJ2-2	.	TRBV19	CASSIVPLPGLAQILTGELFF	TGTGCCAGTAGTATAGTCCCTCTCCCGGGACTAGCTCAAATTCTTACCGGGGAGCTGTTTTTT
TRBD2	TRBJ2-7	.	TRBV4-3	CASSQVLAGATYEQYF	TGCGCCAGCAGCCAAGTGTTAGCGGGGGCGACCTACGAGCAGTACTTC
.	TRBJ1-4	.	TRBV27	CASSALDSEKLFF	TGTGCCAGCAGTGCCCTCGACAGCGAAAAACTGTTTTTT
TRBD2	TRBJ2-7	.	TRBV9	CASSPLLAGGTYEQYF	TGTGCCAGCAGCCCTCTCTTAGCGGGGGGGACCTACGAGCAGTACTTC
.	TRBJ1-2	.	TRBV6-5	CASSDSGAYTF	TGTGCCAGCAGCGACAGTGGGGCCTACACCTTC
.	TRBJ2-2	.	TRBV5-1	CASSLRQGVDGELFF	TGCGCCAGCAGCTTAAGGCAGGGCGTTGACGGGGAGCTGTTTTTT
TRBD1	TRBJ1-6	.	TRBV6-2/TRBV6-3	CASSTIGRGSYNSPLHF	TGTGCCAGCAGCACGATCGGCAGGGGGTCCTATAATTCACCCCTCCACTTT
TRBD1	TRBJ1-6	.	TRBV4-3	CASSQAMTGGNSPLHF	TGCGCCAGCAGCCAAGCCATGACAGGGGGGAATTCACCCCTCCACTTT
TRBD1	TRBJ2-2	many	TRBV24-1	CATSDATGTNTGELFF	TGTGCCACCAGTGATGCGACAGGGACGAACACCGGGGAGCTGTTTTTT
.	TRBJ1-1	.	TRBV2	CASSEDSAYQAFF	TGTGCCAGCAGTGAAGACAGTGCGTATCAAGCTTTCTTT
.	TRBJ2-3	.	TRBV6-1	CASSDHSQDTQYF	TGTGCCAGCAGTGATCATTCCCAGGATACGCAGTATTTT
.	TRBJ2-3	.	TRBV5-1	CASSLQQGVTDTQYF	TGCGCCAGCAGCTTACAACAGGGAGTCACAGATACGCAGTATTTT
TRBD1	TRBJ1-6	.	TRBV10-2	CASRGAGGNSPLHF	TGCGCCAGCAGGGGGGCAGGGGGGAACTCACCCCTCCACTTT
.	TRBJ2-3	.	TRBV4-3	CASSQGGASTDTQYF	TGCGCCAGCAGCCAAGGCGGGGCTAGCACAGATACGCAGTATTTT
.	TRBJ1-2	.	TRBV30	CAWSYRMGSGYTF	TGTGCCTGGAGTTACAGGATGGGGTCAGGCTACACCTTC
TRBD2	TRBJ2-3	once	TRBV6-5	CASGSGGGSTDTQYF	TGTGCCAGCGGTAGCGGGGGGGGGAGCACAGATACGCAGTATTTT
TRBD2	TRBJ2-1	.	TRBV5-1	CASSLGSGVAYNEQFF	TGCGCCAGCAGCTTGGGTAGCGGGGTAGCTTACAATGAGCAGTTCTTC
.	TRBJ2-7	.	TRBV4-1	CASSQEVVRGTYEQYF	TGCGCCAGCAGCCAAGAGGTCGTCAGGGGTACCTACGAGCAGTACTTC
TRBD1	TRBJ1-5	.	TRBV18	CASSLLGQHGNQPQHF	TGTGCCAGCTCCTTATTGGGACAGCATGGCAATCAGCCCCAGCATTTT
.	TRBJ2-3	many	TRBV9	CASSPRPAGATDTQYF	TGTGCCAGCAGCCCCCGTCCCGCGGGGGCTACAGATACGCAGTATTTT
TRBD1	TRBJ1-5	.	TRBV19	CASSMGQGAVGQPQHF	TGTGCCAGTAGTATGGGACAGGGGGCTGTGGGACAGCCCCAGCATTTT
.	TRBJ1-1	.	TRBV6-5	CASIGGRMNTEAFF	TGTGCCAGCATTGGGGGCCGTATGAACACTGAAGCTTTCTTT
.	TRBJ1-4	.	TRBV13	CASSLFEAVNEKLFF	TGTGCCAGCAGCTTGTTCGAGGCGGTTAATGAAAAACTGTTTTTT
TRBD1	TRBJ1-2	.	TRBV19	CASSIEREQGNYGYTF	TGTGCCAGTAGTATAGAACGGGAACAGGGGAACTATGGCTACACCTTC
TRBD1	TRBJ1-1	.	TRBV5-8	CASSPTGAIAEAFF	TGTGCCAGCAGCCCTACAGGGGCTATCGCTGAAGCTTTCTTT
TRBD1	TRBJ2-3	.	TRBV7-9	CASSWGQLGTDTQYF	TGTGCCAGCAGCTGGGGACAGCTCGGCACAGATACGCAGTATTTT
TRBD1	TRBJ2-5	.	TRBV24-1	CATSDPSHLTGINF	TGTGCCACCAGTGACCCCTCCCACCTGACAGGGATTAACTTC
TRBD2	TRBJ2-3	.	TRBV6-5	CASSRVAGAPDTQYF	TGTGCCAGCAGCCGAGTAGCGGGGGCCCCAGATACGCAGTATTTT